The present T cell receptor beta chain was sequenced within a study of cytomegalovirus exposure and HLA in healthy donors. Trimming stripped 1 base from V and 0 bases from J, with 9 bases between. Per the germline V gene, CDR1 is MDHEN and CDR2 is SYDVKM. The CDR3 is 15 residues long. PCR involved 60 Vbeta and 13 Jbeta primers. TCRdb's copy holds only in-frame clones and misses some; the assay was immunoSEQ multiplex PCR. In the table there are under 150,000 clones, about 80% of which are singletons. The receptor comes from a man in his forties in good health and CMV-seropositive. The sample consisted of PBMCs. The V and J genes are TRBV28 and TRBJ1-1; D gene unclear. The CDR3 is CASSLSPTLNTEAFF. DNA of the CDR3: TGTGCCAGCAGTTTATCCCCCACACTGAACACTGAAGCTTTCTTT.